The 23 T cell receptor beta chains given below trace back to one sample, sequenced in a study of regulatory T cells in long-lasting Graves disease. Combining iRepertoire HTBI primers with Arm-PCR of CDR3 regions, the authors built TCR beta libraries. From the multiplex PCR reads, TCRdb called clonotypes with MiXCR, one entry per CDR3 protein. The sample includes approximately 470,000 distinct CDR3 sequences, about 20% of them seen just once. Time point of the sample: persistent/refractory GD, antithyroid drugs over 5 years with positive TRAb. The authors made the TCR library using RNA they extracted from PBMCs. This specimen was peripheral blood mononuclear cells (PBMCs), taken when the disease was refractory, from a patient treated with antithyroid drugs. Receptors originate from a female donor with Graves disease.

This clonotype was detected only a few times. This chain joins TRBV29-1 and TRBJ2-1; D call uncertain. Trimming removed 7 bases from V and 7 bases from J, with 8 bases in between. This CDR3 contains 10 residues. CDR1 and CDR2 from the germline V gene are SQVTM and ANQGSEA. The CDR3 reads CSAFRNEQFF. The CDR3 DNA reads TGCAGCGCCTTTAGGAATGAGCAGTTCTTC.

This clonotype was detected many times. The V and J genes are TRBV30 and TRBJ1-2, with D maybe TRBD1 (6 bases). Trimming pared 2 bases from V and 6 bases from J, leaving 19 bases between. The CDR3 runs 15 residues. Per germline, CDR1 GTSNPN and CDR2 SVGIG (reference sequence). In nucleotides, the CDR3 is TGTGCCTGGAGTCCCCCTTACTCAGGGGTCCATGGCTACACCTTC. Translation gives CAWSPPYSGVHGYTF.

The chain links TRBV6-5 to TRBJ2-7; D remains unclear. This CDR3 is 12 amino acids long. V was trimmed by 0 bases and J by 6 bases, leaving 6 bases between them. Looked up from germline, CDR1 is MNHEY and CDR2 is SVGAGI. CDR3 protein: CASSYSWAEQYF. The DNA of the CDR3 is TGTGCCAGCAGTTACTCGTGGGCCGAGCAGTACTTC.

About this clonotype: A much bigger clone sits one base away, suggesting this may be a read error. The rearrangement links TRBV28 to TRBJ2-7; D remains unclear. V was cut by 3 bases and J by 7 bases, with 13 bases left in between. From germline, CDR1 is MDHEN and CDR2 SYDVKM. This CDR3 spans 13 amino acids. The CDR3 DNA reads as TGTGCCAGCAGTTTGCCGCGGAGTCGGGAGCAGTACTTC. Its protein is CASSLPRSREQYF. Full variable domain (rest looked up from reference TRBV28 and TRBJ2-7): DVKVTQSSRYLVKRTGEKVFLECVQDMDHENMFWYRQDPGLGLRLIYFSYDVKMKEKGDIPEGYSVSREKKERFSLILESASTNQTSMYLCASSLPRSREQYFGPGTRLTVT.

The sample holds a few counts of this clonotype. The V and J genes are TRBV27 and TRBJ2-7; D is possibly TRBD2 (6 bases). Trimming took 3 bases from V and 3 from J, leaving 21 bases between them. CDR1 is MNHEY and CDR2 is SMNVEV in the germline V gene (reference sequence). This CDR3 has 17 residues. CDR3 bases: TGTGCCAGCAGTTTGGCCCCCTTTAGCCAGGACTACTACGAGCAGTACTTC. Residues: CASSLAPFSQDYYEQYF.

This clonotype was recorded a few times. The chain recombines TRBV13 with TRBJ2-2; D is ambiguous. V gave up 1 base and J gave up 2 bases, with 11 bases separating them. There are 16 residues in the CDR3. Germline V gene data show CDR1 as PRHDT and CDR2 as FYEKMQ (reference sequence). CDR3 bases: TGTGCCAGCAGCTTAGAGGCTAAACCCAACACCGGGGAGCTGTTTTTT. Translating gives CASSLEAKPNTGELFF. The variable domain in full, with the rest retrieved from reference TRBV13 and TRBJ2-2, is AAGVIQSPRHLIKEKRETATLKCYPIPRHDTVYWYQQGPGQDPQFLISFYEKMQSDKGSIPDRFSAQQFSDYHSELNMSSLELGDSALYFCASSLEAKPNTGELFFGEGSRLTVL.

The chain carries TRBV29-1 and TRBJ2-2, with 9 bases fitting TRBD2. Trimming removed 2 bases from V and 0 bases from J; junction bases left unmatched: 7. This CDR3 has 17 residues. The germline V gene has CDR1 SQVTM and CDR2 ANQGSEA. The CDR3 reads CSVEFLAGQTNTGELFF. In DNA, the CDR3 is TGCAGCGTTGAATTCCTAGCGGGGCAGACGAACACCGGGGAGCTGTTTTTT.

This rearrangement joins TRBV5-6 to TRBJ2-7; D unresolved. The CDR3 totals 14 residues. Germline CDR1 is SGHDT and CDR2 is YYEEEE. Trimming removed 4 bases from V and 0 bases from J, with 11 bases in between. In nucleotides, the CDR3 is TGTGCCAGCAGCATCGGCGACCCCTCCTACGAGCAGTACTTC. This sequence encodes CASSIGDPSYEQYF.

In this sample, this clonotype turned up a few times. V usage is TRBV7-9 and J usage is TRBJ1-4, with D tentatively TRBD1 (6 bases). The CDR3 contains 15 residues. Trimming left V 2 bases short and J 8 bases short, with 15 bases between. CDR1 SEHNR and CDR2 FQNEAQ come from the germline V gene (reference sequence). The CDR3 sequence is CASSLKTGHLEKLFF. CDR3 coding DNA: TGTGCCAGCAGCTTAAAGACAGGCCACTTGGAAAAACTGTTTTTT.

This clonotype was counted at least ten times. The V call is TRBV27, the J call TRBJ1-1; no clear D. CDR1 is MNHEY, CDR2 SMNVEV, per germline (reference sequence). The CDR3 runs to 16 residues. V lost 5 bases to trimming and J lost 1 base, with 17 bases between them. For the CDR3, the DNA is TGTGCCAGCAGTCCCCCCCCCGGGCCACGGAACACTGAAGCTTTCTTT. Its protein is CASSPPPGPRNTEAFF.

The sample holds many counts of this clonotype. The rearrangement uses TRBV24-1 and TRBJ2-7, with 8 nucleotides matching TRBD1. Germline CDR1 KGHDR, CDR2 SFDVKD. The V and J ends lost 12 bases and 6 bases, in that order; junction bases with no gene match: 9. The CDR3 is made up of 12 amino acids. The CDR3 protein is CAAFDRGSEQYF. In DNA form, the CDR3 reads TGTGCCGCCTTCGACAGGGGCAGCGAGCAGTACTTC.

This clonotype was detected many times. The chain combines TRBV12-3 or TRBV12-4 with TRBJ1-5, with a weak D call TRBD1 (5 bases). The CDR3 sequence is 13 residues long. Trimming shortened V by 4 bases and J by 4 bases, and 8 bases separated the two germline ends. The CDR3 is CASSWGGNQPQHF. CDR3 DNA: TGTGCCAGCAGTTGGGGCGGAAATCAGCCCCAGCATTTT.

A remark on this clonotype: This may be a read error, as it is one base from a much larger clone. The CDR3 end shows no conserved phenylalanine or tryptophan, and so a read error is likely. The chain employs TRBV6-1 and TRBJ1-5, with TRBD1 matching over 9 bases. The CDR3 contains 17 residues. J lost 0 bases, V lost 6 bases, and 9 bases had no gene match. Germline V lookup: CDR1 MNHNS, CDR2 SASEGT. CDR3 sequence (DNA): TGTGCCAGCAGGTCGGGACAGGGAGTAGATAGCAATCAGCCCCAGCATTCT. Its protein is CASRSGQGVDSNQPQHS.

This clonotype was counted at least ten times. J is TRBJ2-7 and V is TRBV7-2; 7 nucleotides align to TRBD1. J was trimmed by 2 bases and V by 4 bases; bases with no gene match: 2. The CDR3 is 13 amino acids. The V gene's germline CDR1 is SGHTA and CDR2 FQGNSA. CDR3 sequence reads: CASSSTGTYEQYF. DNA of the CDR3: TGTGCCAGCAGCTCGACAGGGACCTACGAGCAGTACTTC.

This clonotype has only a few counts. CDR3 coding DNA: TGTGCCAGCAGGGCTAGTCCCCTCTTAGAGCAGTACTTC. Its translation is CASRASPLLEQYF. V is TRBV6-1 and J is TRBJ2-7; no clear D. Germline CDR1 reads MNHNS; CDR2 reads SASEGT. This CDR3 is 13 amino acids long. V was shortened by 6 bases and J by 7 bases, with 16 bases between the two germline ends.

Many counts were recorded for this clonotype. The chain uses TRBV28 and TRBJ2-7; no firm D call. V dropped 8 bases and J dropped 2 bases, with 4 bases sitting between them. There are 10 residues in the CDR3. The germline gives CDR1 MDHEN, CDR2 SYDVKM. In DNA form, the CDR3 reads TGTGCCAGCGGGACCTACGAGCAGTACTTC. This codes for CASGTYEQYF.

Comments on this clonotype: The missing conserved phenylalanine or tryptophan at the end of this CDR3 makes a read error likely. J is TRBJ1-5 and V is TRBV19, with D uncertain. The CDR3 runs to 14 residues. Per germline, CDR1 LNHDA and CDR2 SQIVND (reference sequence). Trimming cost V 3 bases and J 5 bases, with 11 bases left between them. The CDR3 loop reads CASSILSPDQPQHS. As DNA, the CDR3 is TGTGCCAGTAGTATTCTTTCCCCGGATCAGCCCCAGCATTCT.

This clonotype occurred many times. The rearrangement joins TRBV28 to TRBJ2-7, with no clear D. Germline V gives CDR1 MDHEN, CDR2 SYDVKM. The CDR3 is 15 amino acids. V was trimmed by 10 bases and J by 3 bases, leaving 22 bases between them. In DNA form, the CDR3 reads TGTGCCACCCTATCGGTCTCTTTGCTGGGCTACGAGCAGTACTTC. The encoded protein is CATLSVSLLGYEQYF.

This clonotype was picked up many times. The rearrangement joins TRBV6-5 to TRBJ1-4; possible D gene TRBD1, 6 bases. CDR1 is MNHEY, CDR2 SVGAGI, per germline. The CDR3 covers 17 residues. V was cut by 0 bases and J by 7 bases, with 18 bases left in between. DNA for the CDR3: TGTGCCAGCAGTTACTCGAGTTCGGGGGGCGCTGGTGAAAAACTGTTTTTT. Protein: CASSYSSSGGAGEKLFF.

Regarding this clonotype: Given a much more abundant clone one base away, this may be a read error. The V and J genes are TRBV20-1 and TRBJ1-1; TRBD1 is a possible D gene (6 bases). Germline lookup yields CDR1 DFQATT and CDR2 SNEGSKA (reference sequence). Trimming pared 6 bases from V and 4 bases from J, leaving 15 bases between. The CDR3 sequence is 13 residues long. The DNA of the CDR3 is TGCAGTGCGACGGCGGCAGGGGTCACTGAAGCTTTCTTT. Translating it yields CSATAAGVTEAFF.

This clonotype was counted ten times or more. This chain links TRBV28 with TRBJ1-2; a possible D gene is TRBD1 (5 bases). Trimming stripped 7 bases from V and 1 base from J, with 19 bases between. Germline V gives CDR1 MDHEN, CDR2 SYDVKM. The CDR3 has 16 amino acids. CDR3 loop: CASTPMAQGYNYGYTF. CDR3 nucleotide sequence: TGTGCCAGCACCCCCATGGCGCAGGGATATAACTATGGCTACACCTTC.

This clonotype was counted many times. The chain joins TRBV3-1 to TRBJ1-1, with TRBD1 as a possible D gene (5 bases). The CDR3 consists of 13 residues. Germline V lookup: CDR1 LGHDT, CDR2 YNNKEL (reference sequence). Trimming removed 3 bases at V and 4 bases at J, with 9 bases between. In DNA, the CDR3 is TGTGCCAGCAGCCATCTGGGGGGCACTGAAGCTTTCTTT. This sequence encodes CASSHLGGTEAFF. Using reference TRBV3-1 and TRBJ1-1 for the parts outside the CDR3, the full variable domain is DTAVSQTPKYLVTQMGNDKSIKCEQNLGHDTMYWYKQDSKKFLKIMFSYNNKELIINETVPNRFSPKSPDKAHLNLHINSLELGDSAVYFCASSHLGGTEAFFGQGTRLTVV.

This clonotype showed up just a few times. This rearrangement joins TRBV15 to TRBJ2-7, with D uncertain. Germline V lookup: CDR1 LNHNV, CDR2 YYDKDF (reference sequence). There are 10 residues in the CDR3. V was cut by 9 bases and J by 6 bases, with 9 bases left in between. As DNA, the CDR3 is TGTGCCACTAATGAGACCGAGCAGTACTTC. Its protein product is CATNETEQYF.